One and the same sample provided the 3 T cell receptor beta chains below, sequenced in a study of T cell responses to AZD1222 COVID-19 vaccine. TCRdb keeps only in-frame clones here, not all; method: immunoSEQ multiplex PCR. The sample shows 100,000 to 150,000 clones, roughly 91% of them seen only once. The sample was peripheral blood, taken on day 0 of MenACWY control vaccination. These receptors all stem from an adult in good health.

The chain carries TRBV13 and TRBJ2-7; TRBD2 agrees at 13 bases. Germline V gene data show CDR1 as PRHDT and CDR2 as FYEKMQ (reference sequence). This CDR3 comprises 16 residues. V shed 2 bases, J shed 5 bases, and the junction held 6 bases outside the gene matches. The chain's CDR3 is CASSLRGTSGKNEQYF. The DNA of the CDR3 is TGTGCCAGCAGCTTAAGGGGGACTAGCGGGAAAAACGAGCAGTACTTC.

V and J are TRBV11-2 and TRBJ2-7, with no clear D. The V gene lost 0 bases and the J gene lost 3 bases, with 9 bases spanning the gap. The CDR3 totals 14 residues. Looked up from germline, CDR1 is SGHAT and CDR2 is FQNNGV. CDR3 region: CASSLDPGYYEQYF. DNA for the CDR3: TGTGCCAGCAGCTTAGATCCCGGGTACTACGAGCAGTACTTC.

This clone was recorded only once. The chain employs TRBV12-3 or TRBV12-4 and TRBJ1-2, with D possibly being TRBD1 (5 bases). Trimming cost V 5 bases and J 7 bases, with 11 bases left between them. This CDR3 is built from 12 residues. The DNA for the CDR3 is TGTGCCAGCAGTCCCCAGGGTTCTGGCTACACCTTC. This sequence encodes CASSPQGSGYTF.